This passage covers 2 T cell receptor beta chains from one sample sequenced in a study of identical twins. TCRdb passed the 5' RACE reads through MiXCR, listing each CDR3 protein once. Seen here are roughly 770,000 distinct CDR3 sequences, over 15% observed once, and the top ten hold around 13%. The data also belong to a second study, concerning T cells expressing NK-cell markers.

Sequenced: PBMCs. The receptors derive from a woman between 18 and 29 years old in good health.

This rearrangement joins TRBV7-6 to TRBJ2-1; D unresolved. Between the trimmed V and J ends, which lost 1 base and 3 bases, there was a span of 10 bases. In germline, CDR1 is SGHVS, CDR2 FNYEAQ. The CDR3 is 15 amino acids. DNA for the CDR3: TGTGCCAGCAGCTTAGGCCTAGGTCTCTACAATGAGCAGTTCTTC. Its translation is CASSLGLGLYNEQFF. Complete variable domain (other parts from reference TRBV7-6 and TRBJ2-1): GAGVSQSPRYKVTKRGQDVALRCDPISGHVSLYWYRQALGQGPEFLTYFNYEAQQDKSGLPNDRFSAERPEGSISTLTIQRTEQRDSAMYRCASSLGLGLYNEQFFGPGTRLTVL.

The rearrangement links TRBV7-9 to TRBJ2-5; 13 bases are shared with TRBD2. Per germline, CDR1 SEHNR and CDR2 FQNEAQ (reference sequence). The V gene end was trimmed by 4 bases and the J gene end by 4 bases; junction bases not matched to a gene: 6. The CDR3 covers 16 residues. CDR3 loop: CASSSRTSGRAETQYF. In DNA form, the CDR3 reads TGTGCCAGCAGCTCTCGGACTAGCGGGAGAGCAGAGACCCAGTACTTC. The variable domain in full, completed from reference TRBV7-9 and TRBJ2-5, reads DTGVSQNPRHKITKRGQNVTFRCDPISEHNRLYWYRQTLGQGPEFLTYFQNEAQLEKSRLLSDRFSAERPKGSFSTLEIQRTEQGDSAMYLCASSSRTSGRAETQYFGPGTRLLVL.